The 20 T cell receptor beta chains below all came from one sample that was sequenced in a study of T-cell memory formation after mild COVID-19. TCRdb re-called the 5' RACE reads through MiXCR, storing one row per CDR3 protein. The data show around 99,000 distinct CDR3 sequences, around an eighth seen once. Input material: PBMCs or a T cell subset sorted from them (not recorded which). These receptors came from a man aged 18 to 30 who had mild COVID-19 (a few samples of this study predate the infection). Cell type and time point are not known.

This clonotype was seen only once. The chain has TRBV10-2 and TRBJ1-4, with no clear D. The CDR3 covers 15 residues. Germline V gives CDR1 WSHSY, CDR2 SAAADI. V was trimmed by 3 bases and J by 7 bases, leaving 15 bases between them. The CDR3 DNA reads TGCGCCAGCAGTGAAAGAGCGGTAAACCCTGAAAAACTGTTTTTT. Translation gives CASSERAVNPEKLFF.

The CDR3 DNA sequence: TGTGCCAGCAGCAGCGGGACTTCATTCGAGCAGTACTTC. Protein product: CASSSGTSFEQYF. This rearrangement joins TRBV9 to TRBJ2-7; 7 bases match TRBD2. The germline V gene has CDR1 SGDLS and CDR2 YYNGEE. After removal of 4 bases from V and 6 bases from J, the junction contained 7 bases not matched to a gene. The CDR3 has 13 residues.

This clonotype was detected a few times. The chain employs TRBV21-1 and TRBJ2-7; the table's TRBD1 call for D was not verified on the DNA. TRBV21-1 is a listed pseudogene. The CDR3 totals 16 residues. The CDR3 DNA follows: TGTGCCAGCAGCAAAGAGGACAGGGCCGCACCCTACGAGCAGTACGTC. Translating gives CASSKEDRAAPYEQYV.

This clonotype was counted a few times. V is TRBV7-8 and J is TRBJ2-7; maybe TRBD2 (5 bases). The V gene's germline CDR1 is SGHVS and CDR2 FQNEAQ. This CDR3 comprises 17 residues. The ends were cut back, 2 bases at V and 0 bases at J, with 17 bases in the middle. DNA for the CDR3: TGTGCCAGCAGCTTACTACTCCTAGCTGGGAGCTCCTACGAGCAGTACGTC. Protein product: CASSLLLLAGSSYEQYV.

The chain is built from TRBV29-1 and TRBJ2-7, with D unresolved. The CDR3 has 11 amino acids. Trimming stripped 1 base from V and 2 bases from J, with 3 bases between. CDR1 and CDR2 from the germline V gene are SQVTM and ANQGSEA. The CDR3 spells CSVEGAYEQYF. In nucleotides, the CDR3 is TGCAGCGTTGAAGGGGCCTACGAGCAGTACTTC.

J is TRBJ1-5 and V is TRBV11-1, with TRBD1 as a possible D gene (5 bases). The V and J ends lost 3 bases and 7 bases respectively, with 13 bases between them. Germline loops: CDR1 SGHAT, CDR2 FQDESV (reference sequence). This CDR3 has 14 residues. The CDR3 region is CASSLSGGTQPQHF. The CDR3 DNA follows: TGTGCCAGCAGCTTGTCAGGTGGGACCCAGCCCCAGCATTTT.

This CDR3 is CASSLYGGITEAFF. The CDR3 nucleotides are TGTGCCAGCAGCTTATACGGGGGAATCACTGAAGCTTTCTTT. The chain links TRBV5-4 to TRBJ1-1; possible D gene TRBD1, 5 bases. CDR3 length equals 14 residues. V was pared by 2 bases and J by 4 bases, with 12 bases between. The germline CDR1 and CDR2 sequences are SGHNT and YYREEE (reference sequence).

This clonotype was seen repeatedly, ten times or more. The chain combines TRBV5-1 with TRBJ1-1; 10 bases match TRBD1. After removal of 4 bases from V and 3 bases from J, the junction contained 12 bases not matched to a gene. Germline lookup yields CDR1 SGHRS and CDR2 YFSETQ. The CDR3 loop spans 17 amino acids. CDR3 DNA: TGCGCCAGCAGCCCAGGACAGGGGGGCCTTGAGGACACTGAAGCTTTCTTT. Translating gives CASSPGQGGLEDTEAFF.

The CDR3, as DNA: TGTGCCAGCAGCTTAGCGACAGAAATATACGAGCAGTACTTC. This codes for CASSLATEIYEQYF. The chain has TRBV7-9 and TRBJ2-7; tentative D call: TRBD1 (5 bases). The CDR3 length is 14 residues. The germline V and J ends were trimmed by 0 bases and 4 bases, with 10 bases remaining between them. Germline CDR1 is SEHNR and CDR2 is FQNEAQ (reference sequence).

This clonotype was counted only a few times. The rearrangement uses TRBV7-7 and TRBJ2-7; tentatively, D is TRBD1 or TRBD2 (5 bases each). Trimming took 5 bases from V and 9 from J, leaving 23 bases between them. The CDR3 has 15 amino acids. Germline V gene sequence: CDR1 SSHAT, CDR2 FNYEAQ (reference sequence). As DNA, the CDR3 is TGTGCCAGCAGCGCCTCCGGGACGGATTTACGAGGGCAGTACTTC. Translated: CASSASGTDLRGQYF. The complete variable domain, with remaining parts taken from reference TRBV7-7 and TRBJ2-7, reads GAGVSQSPRYKVTKRGQDVTLRCDPISSHATLYWYQQALGQGPEFLTYFNYEAQPDKSGLPSDRFSAERPEGSISTLTIQRTEQRDSAMYRCASSASGTDLRGQYFGPGTRLTVT.

The chain carries TRBV4-1 and TRBJ2-3; D is possibly TRBD1 or TRBD2 (5 bases each). Germline V gene data show CDR1 as MGHRA and CDR2 as YSYEKL. V was trimmed by 2 bases and J by 6 bases, leaving 21 bases between them. The CDR3 is 17 amino acids. For the CDR3, the DNA is TGCGCCAGCAGCCAAAGTGGGTCAGGGACCCTCGGGGATACGCAGTATTTT. Translated, it gives CASSQSGSGTLGDTQYF.

The sample holds a few counts of this clonotype. The gene calls are TRBV4-1 and TRBJ2-1; D is possibly TRBD2 (5 bases). CDR3 length: 14 amino acids. In germline, CDR1 is MGHRA, CDR2 YSYEKL. V lost 4 bases and J lost 8, with 15 bases in between. The CDR3, as DNA: TGCGCCAGCAGCCTATGGGCGAGGGAAGATGAGCAGTTCTTC. It translates to CASSLWAREDEQFF.

This clonotype came up a few times. The CDR3 sequence is CASSRNPQGFDGYTF. For the CDR3, the DNA is TGTGCCAGCAGTCGGAATCCACAGGGCTTTGATGGCTACACCTTC. This chain links TRBV6-5 with TRBJ1-2, with D perhaps TRBD1 (6 bases). The germline V and J ends were trimmed by 5 bases and 6 bases, with 19 bases remaining between them. Germline V CDR1 and CDR2: MNHEY, SVGAGI. This CDR3 region has 15 residues.

This clonotype has just a few counts. The gene calls are TRBV2 and TRBJ1-2, with D possibly being TRBD1 (5 bases). CDR3 length equals 14 residues. Trimming stripped 3 bases from V and 6 bases from J, with 14 bases between. Germline-derived CDR1 and CDR2 are SNHLY and FYNNEI. CDR3 sequence (DNA): TGTGCCAGCAGTGATAATTGGGGGAATGATGGCTACACCTTC. It encodes CASSDNWGNDGYTF. The full variable domain, rest sourced from reference TRBV2 and TRBJ1-2, is EPEVTQTPSHQVTQMGQEVILRCVPISNHLYFYWYRQILGQKVEFLVSFYNNEISEKSEIFDDQFSVERPDGSNFTLKIRSTKLEDSAMYFCASSDNWGNDGYTFGSGTRLTVV.

This sequence joins TRBV4-3 and TRBJ2-7; no firm D call. Germline CDR1 LGHNA, CDR2 YSLEER. The CDR3 is 15 residues long. Trimming removed 0 bases from V and 2 bases from J, with 11 bases in between. CDR3 in amino acids: CASSQETSGTYEQYF. The DNA for the CDR3 is TGCGCCAGCAGCCAAGAAACCTCCGGCACCTACGAGCAGTACTTC.

This clonotype was seen only a few times. This rearrangement joins TRBV15 to TRBJ2-3, with TRBD1 identical over 7 bases. The CDR3 runs 15 residues. V lost 1 base to trimming and J lost 6 bases; unmatched junction nucleotides: 7. Germline CDR1 LNHNV, CDR2 YYDKDF (reference sequence). The CDR3 nucleotides are TGTGCCACCAGCAGAGGACAGGGTGCTGGGGATACGCAGTATTTT. This encodes CATSRGQGAGDTQYF.

This clonotype came up many times. This rearrangement joins TRBV7-9 to TRBJ2-1; D remains unclear. The length of the CDR3 is 11 residues. Germline V gene data show CDR1 as SEHNR and CDR2 as FQNEAQ (reference sequence). Trimming stripped 2 bases from V and 8 bases from J, with 4 bases between. The DNA of the CDR3 is TGTGCCAGCAGCTTAATCCATGAGCAGTTCTTC. Translating gives CASSLIHEQFF.

The chain combines TRBV27 with TRBJ2-2; TRBD1 matches 7 bases. Germline V gene data show CDR1 as MNHEY and CDR2 as SMNVEV (reference sequence). The CDR3 sequence is 15 residues long. The V and J ends lost 3 bases and 6 bases, in that order; junction bases with no gene match: 7. The CDR3 nucleotides are TGTGCCAGCAGTTTTCTTACAGGGGCGGCCGGGGAGCTGTTTTTT. Amino acids: CASSFLTGAAGELFF.

The genes are TRBV29-1 and TRBJ1-1, with D possibly being TRBD1 (5 bases). V shed 5 bases and J shed 1 base, with 8 bases lying between them. Germline assignment: CDR1 SQVTM and CDR2 ANQGSEA. The CDR3 extends over 12 amino acids. The CDR3 DNA reads as TGCAGCGTTCGGGACGGGAACACTGAAGCTTTCTTT. It specifies CSVRDGNTEAFF.

The chain recombines TRBV7-2 with TRBJ2-7; a possible D gene is TRBD1 (6 bases). Germline V CDR1 and CDR2: SGHTA, FQGNSA. Deletions cut 5 bases from V and 3 bases from J, with 17 bases between. The CDR3 extends over 15 amino acids. The CDR3 DNA sequence: TGTGCCAGCAGCCCGGACAGCGCCGGCGACTACGAGCAGTACTTC. This encodes CASSPDSAGDYEQYF. Filled out from reference TRBV7-2 and TRBJ2-7, the complete variable domain reads GAGVSQSPSNKVTEKGKDVELRCDPISGHTALYWYRQSLGQGLEFLIYFQGNSAPDKSGLPSDRFSAERTGGSVSTLTIQRTQQEDSAVYLCASSPDSAGDYEQYFGPGTRLTVT.